The clone carrying this T cell receptor beta chain was seen only a few times. Its antigen is unidentified. The data are from a study of shared clonotypes between healthy human individuals. Whole-study findings and limits: Naive CD4 clonotypes overlapped across a handful of donors at approximately 5.3%.

Samples underwent the assay at deep level. Some clones are missing from TCRdb's copy, which holds only in-frame ones; the method was immunoSEQ multiplex PCR. Among roughly 2 million clones listed, approximately 96% were seen once. CDR1 is MDHEN, CDR2 SYDVKM, per germline. The CDR3 length is 15 residues. With 6 bases removed from V and 6 bases from J, the gap between germline ends came to 20 bases. The chain combines TRBV28 with TRBJ1-2, with a weak D call TRBD1 (5 bases). The sequence was obtained from a young man in good health. The sequenced sample was naive CD4+ T cells sorted from blood. Subset given: CD45RA+ positively selected. In DNA, the CDR3 is TGTGCCAGCAGCCGTCCCGGGACGGGGCACGATGGCTACACCTTC. Its protein is CASSRPGTGHDGYTF.